This T cell receptor (beta chain) was identified in a study of regulatory T cells in long-lasting Graves disease. CDR3 length: 15 amino acids. V lost 4 bases and J lost 3, with 12 bases in between. The germline CDR1 and CDR2 sequences are ENHRY and SYGVKD. Arm-PCR of CDR3 regions and iRepertoire HTBI primers were the basis on which TCR beta libraries were built. TCRdb recomputed calls from the multiplex PCR reads with MiXCR, one row per CDR3 protein. The sample lists about 430,000 distinct CDR3 sequences; over 12% were seen once. Time point given: newly diagnosed GD, antithyroid drugs for less than 3 months. Extracted PBMC RNA gave rise to the TCR library. Ten or more counts support this clonotype. These same records also appear under a second study, on T cells in Graves' hyperthyroidism and ophthalmopathy.

The gene calls are TRBV10-3 and TRBJ1-4; no clear D gene. This TCR was sampled from a woman between 40 and 50 years old with Graves disease. The source was peripheral blood mononuclear cells (PBMCs), collected at new diagnosis, from a patient treated with antithyroid drugs. The CDR3 DNA sequence: TGTGCCATCAGTGTACAGTTGGGCGCTAATGAAAAACTGTTTTTT. Its translation is CAISVQLGANEKLFF.